Each of the 22 T cell receptor beta chains below was sequenced from the same sample in a study of vaccination and CD4 T cells after COVID-19. At the Johns Hopkins FTIC core, DNA taken from cultured CD4+ T cells was sequenced by way of the Oncomine TCR Beta short-read assay. TCRdb processed the PCR reads anew with MiXCR; each CDR3 protein has one entry. This sample yields about 19,000 distinct CDR3 sequences, of which about half are seen a single time; roughly a tenth belongs to the top ten. Stated treatment: roughly 11-day PBMC culture with coronavirus spike peptide pools or control peptides (ViraFEST assay). Their recognized antigens are unknown. The specimen comprised CD4+ T cells from blood, cultured in vitro, sampled before SARS-CoV-2 vaccination. These TCRs come from a human donor who had recovered from COVID-19.

The table lists this clonotype with a few counts. This chain uses TRBV7-2 with TRBJ1-1; D is unclear. CDR3 length equals 13 residues. Germline CDR1 reads SGHTA; CDR2 reads FQGNSA. Trimming pared 1 base from V and 11 bases from J, leaving 14 bases between. This CDR3 reads CASSLGGSLWAFF. The CDR3 DNA is TGTGCCAGCAGCTTAGGCGGCTCCCTTTGGGCTTTCTTT.

The V gene is TRBV30, the J gene TRBJ2-3; 8 positions agree with TRBD2. J lost 9 bases, V lost 4 bases, and 3 bases had no gene match. Germline V lookup: CDR1 GTSNPN, CDR2 SVGIG (reference sequence). There are 11 residues in the CDR3. As DNA, the CDR3 is TGTGCCTGGACGGGGGGGAAAACGCAGTATTTT. Translated: CAWTGGKTQYF.

The rearrangement links TRBV11-2 to TRBJ2-7; tentatively, D is TRBD2 (6 bases). The ends were cut back, 3 bases at V and 5 bases at J, with 20 bases in the middle. CDR3 length: 16 amino acids. Germline V gene sequence: CDR1 SGHAT, CDR2 FQNNGV. CDR3 residues: CASSFSLRERSNEQYF. For the CDR3, the DNA is TGTGCCAGCAGCTTCTCTCTCCGGGAGAGGTCTAACGAGCAGTACTTC.

This clonotype was observed a few times. This chain joins TRBV27 and TRBJ2-3; 7 bases map to TRBD1. CDR3 length: 15 amino acids. Germline V gene data show CDR1 as MNHEY and CDR2 as SMNVEV (reference sequence). V lost 2 bases and J lost 2; bases outside the gene matches: 4. The DNA for the CDR3 is TGTGCCAGCAGTTTAGAGGGGGCGATCACAGATACGCAGTATTTT. Amino acids: CASSLEGAITDTQYF.

This clonotype was counted only a few times. The rearrangement links TRBV6-1 to TRBJ1-2; no clear D gene. Germline values: CDR1 MNHNS, CDR2 SASEGT. This CDR3 has 12 residues. Trimming removed 7 bases at V and 4 bases at J, with 10 bases between. The CDR3 spells CASIEGLYGYTF. As DNA, the CDR3 is TGTGCCAGCATTGAGGGCCTCTATGGCTACACCTTC.

J is TRBJ2-2 and V is TRBV6-5, with D tentatively TRBD1 (5 bases). V was cut by 2 bases and J by 3 bases, with 19 bases left in between. The CDR3 loop spans 18 amino acids. CDR1 is MNHEY and CDR2 is SVGAGI in the germline V gene. The CDR3 nucleotides read TGTGCCAGCAGTTACGATGCCCGTTGGACAACCGACACCGGGGAGCTGTTTTTT. It codes for CASSYDARWTTDTGELFF.

The V and J genes are TRBV20-1 and TRBJ1-2; no reliable D call. The V and J ends lost 3 bases and 2 bases respectively, with 13 bases between them. There are 14 residues in the CDR3. Germline V lookup: CDR1 DFQATT, CDR2 SNEGSKA (reference sequence). The CDR3 bases are TGCAGTGCTAGTCCCCCTCCTACAAACTATGGCTACACCTTC. Its translation: CSASPPPTNYGYTF.

The J gene is TRBJ2-5, the V gene TRBV6-1; TRBD1 matches at 7 bases. Germline values: CDR1 MNHNS, CDR2 SASEGT. Trimming cost V 6 bases and J 4 bases; bases outside gene matches: 5. The length of the CDR3 is 13 residues. The CDR3 reads CASSLQGRETQYF. As DNA, the CDR3 is TGTGCCAGCAGCCTACAGGGGAGAGAGACCCAGTACTTC.

This chain joins TRBV7-6 and TRBJ2-3; 9 bases match TRBD2. J lost 2 bases, V lost 4 bases, and 13 bases had no gene match. Germline CDR1 is SGHVS and CDR2 is FNYEAQ. CDR3 length equals 18 residues. CDR3 in amino acids: CASSSSSLSGRSTDTQYF. As DNA, the CDR3 is TGTGCCAGCAGCTCCTCCAGTTTGAGCGGGAGGTCCACAGATACGCAGTATTTT.

This clonotype has more than one count but fewer than ten. The chain has TRBV20-1 and TRBJ2-1; 13 bases line up with TRBD2. Germline lookup yields CDR1 DFQATT and CDR2 SNEGSKA (reference sequence). V was pared by 3 bases and J by 7 bases, with 12 bases of the junction left unmatched. The CDR3 runs 17 residues. Here the CDR3 DNA reads TGCAGTGCTAGTATGGGGACAACTAGCGGGAGGGTAAATGAGCAGTTCTTC. This sequence encodes CSASMGTTSGRVNEQFF.

This clonotype has just a few counts. The gene calls are TRBV20-1 and TRBJ1-2, with D perhaps TRBD1 (6 bases). CDR1 and CDR2 from the germline V gene are DFQATT and SNEGSKA (reference sequence). V lost 2 bases, J lost 5 bases, and 18 bases lay in between. CDR3 length: 15 residues. In DNA, the CDR3 is TGCAGTGCTAGAATCTCCAGGGGCCCTGGGTATGGCTACACCTTC. This translates into CSARISRGPGYGYTF.

The rearrangement joins TRBV5-4 to TRBJ2-7; no reliable D call. The CDR3 extends over 13 amino acids. The germline V gene has CDR1 SGHNT and CDR2 YYREEE (reference sequence). Trimming removed 4 bases from V and 3 bases from J, with 11 bases in between. The CDR3 DNA follows: TGTGCCAGCAGCCCTGGGCCATTCTACGAGCAGTACTTC. It encodes CASSPGPFYEQYF. The variable domain in full, with the rest retrieved from reference TRBV5-4 and TRBJ2-7, is ETGVTQSPTHLIKTRGQQVTLRCSSQSGHNTVSWYQQALGQGPQFIFQYYREEENGRGNFPPRFSGLQFPNYSSELNVNALELDDSALYLCASSPGPFYEQYFGPGTRLTVT.

The J gene is TRBJ2-3, the V gene TRBV4-1, with 9 bases matching TRBD1. This CDR3 is built from 17 residues. Germline CDR1 and CDR2: MGHRA and YSYEKL. J lost 5 bases, V lost 6 bases, and 15 bases had no gene match. CDR3 region: CASRNPYRGLGGDTQYF. CDR3 nucleotides: TGCGCCAGCAGAAATCCTTACAGGGGGCTAGGAGGAGATACGCAGTATTTT.

This chain connects TRBV20-1 to TRBJ2-5; D not resolved. Trimming took off 0 bases at V and 5 bases at J, with 13 bases between the two ends. Germline lookup yields CDR1 DFQATT and CDR2 SNEGSKA (reference sequence). The CDR3 totals 14 residues. For the CDR3, the DNA is TGCAGTGCTAGAGATCCGGCCCCTCGCGAGACCCAGTACTTC. It yields the protein CSARDPAPRETQYF.

The CDR3 here is CASSVGQANTEAFF. The CDR3 DNA is TGCGCCAGCAGCGTGGGACAGGCGAACACTGAAGCTTTCTTT. The chain recombines TRBV5-1 with TRBJ1-1; 8 bases are shared with TRBD1. The CDR3 runs 14 residues. The V segment lost 4 bases and the J segment 1 base; nucleotides outside the gene matches: 3. Germline CDR1 SGHRS, CDR2 YFSETQ.

The rearrangement uses TRBV5-4 and TRBJ2-3; 8 bases align to TRBD2. Germline loops: CDR1 SGHNT, CDR2 YYREEE (reference sequence). Germline trimming cut 0 bases from V and 3 bases from J; bases unmatched to any gene: 6. CDR3 length: 16 amino acids. The CDR3 sequence: CASSLDPGGLTDTQYF. The CDR3 DNA follows: TGTGCCAGCAGCTTGGATCCGGGAGGGTTGACAGATACGCAGTATTTT.

The chain employs TRBV7-3 and TRBJ1-6, with 7 nucleotides matching TRBD1. This CDR3 spans 15 amino acids. From germline, CDR1 is SGHTA and CDR2 FQGTGA. V was clipped by 5 bases and J by 4 bases; unmatched bases: 5. Here the CDR3 reads CASSATGRYNSPLHF. CDR3 sequence (DNA): TGTGCCAGCAGCGCGACAGGGCGATATAATTCACCCCTCCACTTT.

The chain links TRBV28 to TRBJ1-2; weak D call: TRBD1 (6 bases). Germline-derived CDR1 and CDR2 are MDHEN and SYDVKM. CDR3 size: 13 residues. V lost 3 bases and J lost 8, with 13 bases in between. CDR3: CASSLQGLRGYTF. CDR3 nucleotides: TGTGCCAGCAGTTTGCAGGGGCTAAGGGGCTACACCTTC.

This clonotype came up a few times. This chain links TRBV20-1 with TRBJ2-6; TRBD2 matches at 7 bases. V trimming: 6 bases; J trimming: 4 bases; junction bases outside the gene matches: 9. Looked up from germline, CDR1 is DFQATT and CDR2 is SNEGSKA (reference sequence). The CDR3 is 15 residues long. The CDR3 here is CSAARSGSGANVLTF. CDR3 in DNA: TGCAGTGCAGCCCGTAGCGGGTCCGGGGCCAACGTCCTGACTTTC.

The J gene is TRBJ1-5, the V gene TRBV11-2; the D gene is possibly TRBD1 (5 bases). The ends were cut back, 5 bases at V and 7 bases at J, with 12 bases in the middle. CDR3 length equals 13 residues. Looked up from germline, CDR1 is SGHAT and CDR2 is FQNNGV. The CDR3 spells CASSRGRDQPQHF. The CDR3 DNA sequence: TGTGCCAGCAGCCGGGGACGGGACCAGCCCCAGCATTTT.

The CDR3 here is CASIREGNLAYEQYF. The CDR3 DNA reads as TGTGCCAGCATACGGGAGGGTAACCTAGCCTACGAGCAGTACTTC. The rearrangement uses TRBV28 and TRBJ2-7, with 8 bases that match TRBD2. The germline CDR1 and CDR2 sequences are MDHEN and SYDVKM. Unmatched junction bases numbered 10, after V lost 7 bases and J lost 2 bases. This CDR3 has 15 residues.

The rearrangement joins TRBV29-1 to TRBJ1-1; 11 bases line up with TRBD1. This CDR3 has 14 residues. In germline, CDR1 is SQVTM, CDR2 ANQGSEA. V was clipped by 6 bases and J by 7 bases; unmatched bases: 10. The CDR3 is CSVGTGGLRGEAFF. The CDR3 DNA reads TGCAGCGTCGGGACAGGGGGTTTGAGGGGTGAAGCTTTCTTT. The full variable domain, completed using reference TRBV29-1 and TRBJ1-1, is SAVISQKPSRDICQRGTSLTIQCQVDSQVTMMFWYRQQPGQSLTLIATANQGSEATYESGFVIDKFPISRPNLTFSTLTVSNMSPEDSSIYLCSVGTGGLRGEAFFGQGTRLTVV.